The clone carrying this T cell receptor (beta chain) was picked up a small number of times. Its antigen is undetermined. The CDR3 runs 15 residues. The V and J ends lost 0 bases and 0 bases respectively, with 7 bases between them. Germline loops: CDR1 SGDLS, CDR2 YYNGEE. This sample was taken from a study of cytomegalovirus exposure and HLA in healthy donors. Study-level results: It was shown in a later analysis that HLA-associated TCR beta chains were more clonally expanded than other, equally common chains.

The PCR used 60 Vbeta and 13 Jbeta primers. Clones were read by immunoSEQ multiplex PCR, and TCRdb kept only the in-frame ones, dropping some. Of approximately 100,000 clones in the sample, over 60% were seen once. The clonotype was recovered from a woman in her 50s in good health and CMV-seropositive. The specimen sequenced was PBMCs. This sequence joins TRBV9 and TRBJ1-5, with D hard to call. Written as DNA, the CDR3 is TGTGCCAGCAGCGTAGATGCGTATAGCAATCAGCCCCAGCATTTT. The encoded protein is CASSVDAYSNQPQHF.